The next 19 T cell receptor beta chains were all read from a single sample in a study of T cells in localized non-small cell lung cancer. TCRdb keeps only in-frame clones here, not all; method: immunoSEQ multiplex PCR. The sample yields about 33,000 clones, approximately 91% seen once. Source: PBMCs, taken before any cancer treatment. All receptors derive from a man between 40 and 69 years old with stage II lung adenocarcinoma.

The CDR3 reads CASSLWPQTQQYF. The CDR3 DNA reads TGTGCCAGCAGTTTATGGCCCCAGACCCAGCAGTACTTC. V gene TRBV27 combines with J gene TRBJ2-7; D is undetermined. With 1 base removed from V and 8 bases from J, the gap between germline ends came to 12 bases. CDR1 MNHEY and CDR2 SMNVEV come from the germline V gene (reference sequence). This CDR3 spans 13 amino acids.

The gene calls are TRBV11-3 and TRBJ2-7, with 9 bases aligning to TRBD2. The CDR3 contains 14 residues. Germline assignment: CDR1 SGHNT and CDR2 YENEEA. The trim removed 7 bases at V and 2 bases at J, leaving 6 bases unmatched. The CDR3 protein is CASTNSGSAYEQYF. In DNA, the CDR3 is TGTGCCAGCACCAATAGCGGGAGTGCCTACGAGCAGTACTTC.

V usage is TRBV28 and J usage is TRBJ1-1; no firm D call. The length of the CDR3 is 15 residues. Trimming shortened V by 4 bases and J by 1 base, and 13 bases separated the two germline ends. Germline V gives CDR1 MDHEN, CDR2 SYDVKM. This CDR3 reads CASSSMKGKNTEAFF. As DNA, the CDR3 is TGTGCCAGCAGTTCGATGAAAGGGAAGAACACTGAAGCTTTCTTT.

This chain joins TRBV9 and TRBJ1-3; 7 bases are shared with TRBD1. This CDR3 is built from 16 residues. CDR1 SGDLS and CDR2 YYNGEE come from the germline V gene. V trimming: 3 bases; J trimming: 1 base; junction bases outside the gene matches: 7. The CDR3 coding sequence is TGTGCCAGCAGCGCGGACATCAGGGGGTCTGGAAACACCATATATTTT. Translated, it gives CASSADIRGSGNTIYF.

CDR3 DNA sequence: TGTGCCAGCAGTTTAGCGGGACTGAGCTCTGGGGCCAACGTCCTGACTTTC. This sequence encodes CASSLAGLSSGANVLTF. The chain recombines TRBV27 with TRBJ2-6; D perhaps matches TRBD2 (6 bases). Germline CDR1 is MNHEY and CDR2 is SMNVEV (reference sequence). The V gene lost 2 bases and the J gene lost 0 bases, with 11 bases spanning the gap. CDR3 length equals 17 residues.

The rearrangement joins TRBV11-2 to TRBJ1-6, with D perhaps TRBD1 (5 bases). This CDR3 is 16 amino acids long. Germline V gene data show CDR1 as SGHAT and CDR2 as FQNNGV. V was shortened by 0 bases and J by 6 bases, with 12 bases between the two germline ends. The CDR3 protein is CASSLEGAVRNSPLHF. CDR3 sequence (DNA): TGTGCCAGCAGCTTAGAAGGGGCAGTGCGTAATTCACCCCTCCACTTT.

This chain links TRBV29-1 with TRBJ2-2, with 9 bases aligning to TRBD1. The CDR3 length is 14 residues. Germline lookup yields CDR1 SQVTM and CDR2 ANQGSEA. V was clipped by 5 bases and J by 1 base; unmatched bases: 2. The CDR3 nucleotides read TGCAGCGTTCAGGGACAGGGGAACACCGGGGAGCTGTTTTTT. Translated: CSVQGQGNTGELFF.

V usage is TRBV19 and J usage is TRBJ2-1; 10 nucleotides match TRBD2. V lost 6 bases and J lost 5; bases outside the gene matches: 13. Germline V CDR1 and CDR2: LNHDA, SQIVND (reference sequence). This CDR3 has 17 residues. CDR3 bases: TGTGCCAGTAGGGCAAATCTAGCGGGAGCTACACACAATGAGCAGTTCTTC. It yields the protein CASRANLAGATHNEQFF.

This clone came up once. This chain joins TRBV6-1 and TRBJ1-6, with D perhaps matching TRBD1 (5 bases). The CDR3 covers 15 residues. V was shortened by 8 bases and J by 7 bases, with 18 bases between the two germline ends. CDR1 is MNHNS, CDR2 SASEGT, per germline. CDR3 residues: CASGIGTGLNSPLHF. CDR3 DNA: TGTGCCAGCGGGATCGGGACGGGACTCAATTCACCCCTCCACTTT.

V gene TRBV10-2 combines with J gene TRBJ2-1; D possibly corresponds to TRBD1 (6 bases). The CDR3 covers 14 residues. Germline-derived CDR1 and CDR2 are WSHSY and SAAADI. V was pared by 3 bases and J by 10 bases, with 16 bases between. CDR3 sequence reads: CASSESTGPGEQFF. DNA for the CDR3: TGCGCCAGCAGTGAATCTACAGGGCCTGGCGAGCAGTTCTTC.

The gene calls are TRBV4-2 and TRBJ2-7, with 9 bases lining up with TRBD2. V was pared by 0 bases and J by 0 bases, with 3 bases of the junction left unmatched. This CDR3 has 16 residues. The germline CDR1 and CDR2 sequences are LGHNA and YNFKEQ. The CDR3 region is CASSQDLAGRSYEQYF. Written as DNA, the CDR3 is TGTGCCAGCAGCCAAGATCTAGCGGGGCGCTCCTACGAGCAGTACTTC.

The sample holds one count of this clone. V and J are TRBV11-2 and TRBJ1-1; 7 bases map to TRBD1. Germline CDR1 is SGHAT and CDR2 is FQNNGV. The CDR3 spans 15 residues. V gave up 1 base and J gave up 3 bases; unmatched junction bases: 5. This CDR3 is CASSLAGQLDTEAFF. In DNA form, the CDR3 reads TGTGCCAGCAGCTTAGCGGGACAGCTAGACACTGAAGCTTTCTTT.

The CDR3 coding sequence is TGTGCCAGCAGCGGGAGACAGGGCACAGATACGCAGTATTTT. Translated, it gives CASSGRQGTDTQYF. This rearrangement joins TRBV9 to TRBJ2-3; a weak D match, TRBD1 (6 bases). With 3 bases removed from V and 1 base from J, the gap between germline ends came to 9 bases. Germline CDR1 and CDR2: SGDLS and YYNGEE. The CDR3 has 14 residues.

The V gene is TRBV28, the J gene TRBJ2-7; D unclear. Trimming left V 3 bases short and J 10 bases short, with 10 bases between. CDR1 is MDHEN, CDR2 SYDVKM, per germline. The CDR3 spans 11 residues. The CDR3 reads CASSFIGPQYF. In nucleotides, the CDR3 is TGTGCCAGCAGTTTTATAGGGCCACAGTACTTC.

J is TRBJ2-1 and V is TRBV19; unclear D gene. The germline V gene has CDR1 LNHDA and CDR2 SQIVND (reference sequence). The CDR3 covers 16 residues. With 3 bases removed from V and 6 bases from J, the gap between germline ends came to 18 bases. CDR3 in DNA: TGTGCCAGTAGTATTTACGGCGTAGGTTTCGGCAATGAGCAGTTCTTC. It encodes CASSIYGVGFGNEQFF.

The chain joins TRBV11-3 to TRBJ2-5; 7 nucleotides line up with TRBD2. The CDR3 length is 19 residues. Trimming at V came to 2 bases and at J to 3 bases, leaving 18 bases not matched to a gene. The germline V gene has CDR1 SGHNT and CDR2 YENEEA. The CDR3 reads CASSLSRWGGTPREETQYF. CDR3 coding DNA: TGTGCCAGCAGCTTATCTCGTTGGGGAGGGACCCCGAGGGAAGAGACCCAGTACTTC. The variable domain in full, with the rest retrieved from reference TRBV11-3 and TRBJ2-5, is EAGVVQSPRYKIIEKKQPVAFWCNPISGHNTLYWYLQNLGQGPELLIRYENEEAVDDSQLPKDRFSAERLKGVDSTLKIQPAELGDSAVYLCASSLSRWGGTPREETQYFGPGTRLLVL.

The V and J genes are TRBV5-6 and TRBJ2-3; 10 bases match TRBD2. CDR1 and CDR2 (germline): SGHDT, YYEEEE. This CDR3 has 15 amino acids. V was clipped by 0 bases and J by 9 bases; unmatched bases: 7. The DNA of the CDR3 is TGTGCCAGCAGCTTGGGGACTAGCGGCATCAGCACGCAGTATTTT. Translation: CASSLGTSGISTQYF. The variable domain in full, completed from reference TRBV5-6 and TRBJ2-3, reads DAGVTQSPTHLIKTRGQQVTLRCSPKSGHDTVSWYQQALGQGPQFIFQYYEEEERQRGNFPDRFSGHQFPNYSSELNVNALLLGDSALYLCASSLGTSGISTQYFGPGTRLTVL.

This clone was observed once. The V and J genes are TRBV7-2 and TRBJ1-3; TRBD1 agrees at 10 bases. This CDR3 is 16 amino acids long. The germline gives CDR1 SGHTA, CDR2 FQGNSA. V lost 6 bases to trimming and J lost 2 bases; unmatched junction nucleotides: 7. CDR3 in amino acids: CASSRQGAVPGNTIYF. The CDR3 DNA sequence: TGTGCCAGCAGTCGACAGGGGGCAGTCCCTGGAAACACCATATATTTT.

V gene TRBV27 combines with J gene TRBJ2-1; 12 nucleotides match TRBD2. Trimming cost V 4 bases and J 9 bases; bases outside gene matches: 7. The CDR3 runs 15 residues. Germline CDR1 is MNHEY and CDR2 is SMNVEV (reference sequence). CDR3 protein: CASSSSSGRATEQFF. The CDR3 DNA follows: TGTGCCAGCAGTTCCTCTAGCGGGAGGGCCACTGAGCAGTTCTTC.